This T cell receptor beta chain was sequenced in a study of cytotoxic CD8 clonotypes in ibrutinib-treated CLL (TCRdb year 2021). For the study in its entirety: The cohort included about 15 treatment-naive and 11 to 12 relapsed/refractory patients; 17 were IGHV unmutated. Partial responses were observed in around 25 patients and complete responses in 2; after a median follow-up of 68 months, remission was maintained in 14 patients and progression was observed in approximately twelve. Response samples were taken after a median of 12 months on treatment, ranging from about 6 to 40 months. On average, each sample yielded around 250,000 productive templates and 94,082 productive rearrangements. Of the 90 or so people in the trial, about 25 had longitudinal samples available. Cryopreserved peripheral blood mononuclear cells were collected before treatment, at response, and at either disease progression or sustained remission. All remission and progressive disease samples were collected while patients were still receiving ibrutinib. Summary of the overall study and its limitations: At ibrutinib response clonality went up, during sustained remission it held steady, and at progression it dropped back toward baseline. Public clonotypes were found to be uncommon and were observed to contract or remain stable during treatment; the increase in clonality was shown to reflect expansion of private clonotypes at ibrutinib response. Sampling times were not matched between patients in sustained remission and patients whose disease was progressing, and lymph node repertoires were not examined. Baseline clonality exceeded that of age-matched healthy donors and correlated strongly with circulating CD8+ T-cell counts.

On this clone itself: Its antigen is unknown. Within one base of it there is no much larger clone, and no base qualities were kept.

Each clonotype received, on average, around 9.6x coverage in deep resolution sequencing performed on a MiSeq, where the target depth lay between 1 in 1 million and 1 in 200,000 T cells. The immunoSEQ hsTCRB Kit was used to generate the TCR beta libraries. On the study's bioinformatics: Data were analyzed with ImmunoSEQ Data Assistant and ImmunoSEQ Analyzer, with V, D and J genes assigned per IMGT definitions. Clonality, with values ranging from 0 to 1, was calculated as one minus the normalized Shannon entropy of productive rearrangement frequencies. Only overrepresented clonotypes making up at least 0.05% of each patient's repertoire were included in the public clonotype analysis. Thirteen age-matched healthy donor repertoires from immuneACCESS were used as controls for clonality. Imported from immuneACCESS, the table was reduced by TCRdb to in-frame sequences with V and J called. These copies leave out some clones; in studies compared against another copy, an unresolved V gene accounts for under half, and the cause of the remainder is not known. V and J calls and clone size are as listed in that table; D and trimming were resolved from the DNA. A total of about 40,000 clones appear in this sample, 60% to 75% of them only once. About a tenth of the sample comes from the top ten.

The label giving this sample's time point can be read as: progressive disease on ibrutinib. For TCR beta library preparation, roughly 2.1 micrograms of genomic DNA was extracted from cryopreserved PBMCs. High-throughput TCR beta sequencing was performed on longitudinal blood samples from CLL patients receiving ibrutinib monotherapy. The patients took part in an open-label, single-center phase 2 trial of ibrutinib monotherapy. The sample in question was PBMCs, obtained at disease progression, from a patient treated with ibrutinib. The origin of this receptor is a human donor with chronic lymphocytic leukemia.

The encoded CDR3 is CASSYSRTSAYSEQFF. At the DNA level, the sequence is TGTGCCAGCAGTTACTCCAGGACTAGCGCATATAGTGAGCAGTTCTTC. The sequence joins TRBV6-5 to TRBJ2-1; 9 central bases correspond to TRBD2. CDR1 and CDR2 are read off the germline V gene as MNHEY and SVGAGI. Including cysteine and phenylalanine, the CDR3 has 16 amino acids. Left in the record is the CDR3 DNA by itself, 48 bases read in frame from the first base. V lost 0 bases and J lost 9 bases, and the count of bases not matched to a germline gene is 9.